This T cell receptor (beta chain) was identified during a study of control samples from healthy donors and cancer patients. CDR1 is MDHEN and CDR2 is SYDVKM in the germline V gene. Trimming took off 5 bases at V and 2 bases at J, with 13 bases between the two ends. This CDR3 is built from 15 residues. Method: immunoSEQ multiplex PCR; TCRdb's copy keeps in-frame clones and lacks some. The sample has about 82,000 clones; around 87% are singletons. Source material: blood. The chain employs TRBV28 and TRBJ1-3; D unresolved. This receptor was identified in a man aged 45 to 65 in good health. The CDR3 protein is CASSTSIGTGNTIYF. CDR3 bases: TGTGCCAGCAGTACCTCAATAGGGACTGGAAACACCATATATTTT. Full variable domain (outside the CDR3, taken from reference TRBV28 and TRBJ1-3): DVKVTQSSRYLVKRTGEKVFLECVQDMDHENMFWYRQDPGLGLRLIYFSYDVKMKEKGDIPEGYSVSREKKERFSLILESASTNQTSMYLCASSTSIGTGNTIYFGEGSWLTVV.